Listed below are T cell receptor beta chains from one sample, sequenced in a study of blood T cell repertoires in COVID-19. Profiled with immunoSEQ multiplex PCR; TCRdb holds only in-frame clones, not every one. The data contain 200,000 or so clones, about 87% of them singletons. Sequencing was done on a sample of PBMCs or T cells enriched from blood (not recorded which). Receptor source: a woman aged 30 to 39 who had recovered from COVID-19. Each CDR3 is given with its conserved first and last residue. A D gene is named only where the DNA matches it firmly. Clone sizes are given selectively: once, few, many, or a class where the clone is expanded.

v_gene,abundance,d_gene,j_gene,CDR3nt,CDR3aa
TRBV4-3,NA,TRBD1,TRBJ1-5,TGCGCCAGCAGCCAAGATGCGACAGGGGGCGCAGGGGTGGTCCGTCAGCCCCAGCATTTT,CASSQDATGGAGVVRQPQHF
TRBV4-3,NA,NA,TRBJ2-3,TGCGCCAGCAGCCAAGGGGGGGGCGTCGCAGATACGCAGTATTTT,CASSQGGGVADTQYF
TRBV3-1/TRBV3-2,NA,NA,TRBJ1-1,TGTGCCAGCAGCCGACCCAGGGAGGGAGGCACTGAAGCTTTCTTT,CASSRPREGGTEAFF
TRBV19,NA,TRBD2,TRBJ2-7,TGTGCCAGTAGTATGGCTAGCGGGGCCTACGAGCAGTACTTC,CASSMASGAYEQYF
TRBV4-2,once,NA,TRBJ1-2,TGTGCCAGCAGCCAAGATCCGGACTCTCTGCGGAGCTACACCTTC,CASSQDPDSLRSYTF
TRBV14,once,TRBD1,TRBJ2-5,TGTGCCAGCAGCCAAGAGTTTAGGGGGCTGGAGACCCAGTACTTC,CASSQEFRGLETQYF
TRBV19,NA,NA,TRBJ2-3,TGTGCCAGTACTGGACTTAGCTCTACAGATACGCAGTATTTT,CASTGLSSTDTQYF
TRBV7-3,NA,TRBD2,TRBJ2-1,TGTGCCAGCAGCCCCCGCCGAGCGGGGAGATACAATGAGCAGTTCTTC,CASSPRRAGRYNEQFF
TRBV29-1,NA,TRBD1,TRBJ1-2,TGCAGCGTTGAAGTCCAGGGACAGGGCCGTGGCTACACCTTC,CSVEVQGQGRGYTF
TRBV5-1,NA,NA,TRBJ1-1,TGCGCCAGCAGCGCCCGCCAGGAGAACACTGAAGCTTTCTTT,CASSARQENTEAFF
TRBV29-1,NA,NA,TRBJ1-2,TGCAGCGTTGAAAGAGGGATTAGGACCTATGGCTACACCTTC,CSVERGIRTYGYTF
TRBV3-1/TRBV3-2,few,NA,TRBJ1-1,TGTGCCAGCAGCCAAGACGGGATGAACACTGAAGCTTTCTTT,CASSQDGMNTEAFF
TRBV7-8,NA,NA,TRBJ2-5,TGTGCCAGCAGCCCAGGACTTCAAGAGACCCAGTACTTC,CASSPGLQETQYF
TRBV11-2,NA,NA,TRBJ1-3,TGTGCCAGCAGCTTAATAGCAGGGACTGGAAACACCATATATTTT,CASSLIAGTGNTIYF
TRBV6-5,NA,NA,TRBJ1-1,TGTGCCAGCAGTTACTCCCGCGGGGGGAACACTGAAGCTTTCTTT,CASSYSRGGNTEAFF
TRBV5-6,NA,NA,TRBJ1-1,TGTGCCAGCAGCTACTTACACTGGGGGGACACTGAAGCTTTCTTT,CASSYLHWGDTEAFF
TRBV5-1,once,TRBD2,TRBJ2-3,TGCGCCAGCAGCTCACTAGCGGGGGGGCCAACAGATACGCAGTATTTT,CASSSLAGGPTDTQYF
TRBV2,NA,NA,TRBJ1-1,TGTGCCAGCAGCACGCAGGGCTTCATGAACACTGAAGCTTTCTTT,CASSTQGFMNTEAFF
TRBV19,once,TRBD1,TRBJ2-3,TGTGCCAGTAGCTCCTGGACAGGGGTTAGCACAGATACGCAGTATTTT,CASSSWTGVSTDTQYF
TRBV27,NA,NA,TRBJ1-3,TGTGCCAGTAAACAATGGGGCGGGGGGTCTGGAAACACCATATATTTT,CASKQWGGGSGNTIYF
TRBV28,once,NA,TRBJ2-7,TGTGCCATAGCTGGGGGCATGAACGAGCAGTACTTC,CAIAGGMNEQYF
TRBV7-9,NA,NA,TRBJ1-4,TGTGCCAGCAGCGAAAGATCGGGGATTGAGGAAAAACTGTTTTTT,CASSERSGIEEKLFF
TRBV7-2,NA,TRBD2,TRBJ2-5,TGTGCCAGCAGCCCGCGACTAGCGGGGCCCAGGACCCAGTACTTC,CASSPRLAGPRTQYF
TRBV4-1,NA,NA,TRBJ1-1,TGCGCCAGCAGCCAAGAGAGGGCAGGGGCCGTGAACACTGAAGCTTTCTTT,CASSQERAGAVNTEAFF
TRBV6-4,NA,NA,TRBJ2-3,TGTGCCAGCAGTGCGTTGGCAGGGGAAGCAGATACGCAGTATTTT,CASSALAGEADTQYF
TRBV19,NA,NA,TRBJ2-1,TGTGCCAGACCACACCTCCCCCTAGCCTACACCTACAATGAGCAGTTCTTC,CARPHLPLAYTYNEQFF
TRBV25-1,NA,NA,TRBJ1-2,TGTGCCAGCAAAACGCCAGGGTTAGGCTACACCTTC,CASKTPGLGYTF
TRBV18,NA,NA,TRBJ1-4,TGTGCCAGCTCATCTTCAGGTGGAACAGAAGAAAAACTGTTTTTT,CASSSSGGTEEKLFF
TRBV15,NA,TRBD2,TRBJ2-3,TGTGCCACCAGCAGAGATCAGCGGGGGTCCTTCACAGATACGCAGTATTTT,CATSRDQRGSFTDTQYF
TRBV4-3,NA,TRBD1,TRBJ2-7,TGCGCCAGCAGCAACCAAAACAGGGGGCCCTACGAGCAGTACTTC,CASSNQNRGPYEQYF
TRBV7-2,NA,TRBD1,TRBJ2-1,TGTGCCAGCAGCTTAAACTTTGGGGGACAGGGGTACAATGAGCAGTTCTTC,CASSLNFGGQGYNEQFF